This T cell receptor (beta chain) was profiled in a study of T cell responses to AZD1222 COVID-19 vaccine. General study results and limits: In a largely white British group with more females than males, clonal diversity was possibly underestimated. Variant regions that are unmutated are reportedly the target of nearly half of spike-specific TCRs. Scientists sampled the repertoires only once the peak T cell response had passed.

The germline V and J ends were trimmed by 6 bases and 4 bases, with 22 bases remaining between them. The CDR3 sequence is 16 residues long. Germline V gene sequence: CDR1 SGHDT, CDR2 YYEEEE. This clone was seen once. The target antigen is unknown. Profiling relied on immunoSEQ multiplex PCR, and the TCRdb table lists in-frame clones only, not all of them. Seen here are about 99,000 clones, roughly nine tenths observed once, and the top ten hold about 8.3%. Pooled samples include second doses given at about 4 or 12 weeks. The receptor was derived from an adult who received the AZD1222 COVID-19 vaccine. The specimen comprised peripheral blood, sampled 28 days after the second AZD1222 dose. The chain has TRBV5-6 and TRBJ1-1; D is possibly TRBD1 (6 bases). CDR3 DNA sequence: TGTGCCAGCATGGATACAGGGCGGTATTCGGGCACTGAAGCTTTCTTT. This encodes CASMDTGRYSGTEAFF.